The T cell receptor beta chain described here comes from a study of blood T cell repertoires in COVID-19. Whole-study context: Sites in the United States, Italy and Spain provided acute and convalescent COVID-19 samples. T cells, B-cell-depleted T cells, or PBMCs provided the cDNA or gDNA that served as material.

The length of the CDR3 is 18 residues. The germline V gene encodes CDR1 LGHDT and CDR2 YNNKEL (reference sequence). V was shortened by 2 bases and J by 3 bases, with 17 bases between the two germline ends. In the authors' workflow: Researchers report that nucleated cell counts were estimated from reference gene primer amplification. Libraries were prepared by immunoSEQ multiplex PCR; TCRdb keeps only in-frame clonotypes and omits some of them. That table gives V, J and clone size, and the DNA gave D and trimming. The sample contains 55,000 or so clones, roughly 85% of which appear only once. The chain is built from TRBV3-1 (or the pseudogene TRBV3-2) and TRBJ2-6; D may be TRBD2 (5 bases). The source material was peripheral blood. The clonotype comes from a human donor in a cohort sampled during active COVID-19. For the CDR3, the DNA is TGTGCCAGCAGCCAACCCCTTCCGGGGTTGCATGGGGCCAACGTCCTGACTTTC. As protein: CASSQPLPGLHGANVLTF.